The T cell receptor (beta chain) described here comes from a study of T cell clonality in common variable immunodeficiency. This clone has ten or more counts. The CDR3 end is not reached by the read, which stops 3 residues before it; the germline J gene fills it in. Data came from immunoSEQ multiplex PCR; TCRdb stores just in-frame clones and leaves some out. The counts give 52,000 or so clones, none of them seen only once; approximately 0.84% is held by the top ten. From germline, CDR1 is DFQATT and CDR2 SNEGSKA (reference sequence). The CDR3 sequence is 14 residues long. With V trimmed by 0 bases and J by 4 bases, 4 bases remained unmatched.

Material: peripheral blood mononuclear cells. The sequence was obtained from a person aged 18 to 70 in good health. The chain combines TRBV20-1 with TRBJ2-3, with 7 bases fitting TRBD2. The CDR3 loop reads CSARDSRGADTQYF. The DNA read from the CDR3 is TGCAGTGCTAGAGATTCCCGGGGGGCAGATACG.